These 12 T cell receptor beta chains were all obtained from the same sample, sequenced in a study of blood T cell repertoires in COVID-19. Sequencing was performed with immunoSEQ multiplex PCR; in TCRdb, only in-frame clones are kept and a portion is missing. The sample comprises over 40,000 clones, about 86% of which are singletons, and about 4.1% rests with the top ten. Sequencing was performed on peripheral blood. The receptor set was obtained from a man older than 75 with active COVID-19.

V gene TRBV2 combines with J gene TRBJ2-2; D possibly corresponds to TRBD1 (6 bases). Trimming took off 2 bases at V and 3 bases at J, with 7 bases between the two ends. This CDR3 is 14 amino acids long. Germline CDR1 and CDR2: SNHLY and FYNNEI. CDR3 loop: CASSERTDTGELFF. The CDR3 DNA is TGTGCCAGCAGTGAACGGACAGACACCGGGGAGCTGTTTTTT.

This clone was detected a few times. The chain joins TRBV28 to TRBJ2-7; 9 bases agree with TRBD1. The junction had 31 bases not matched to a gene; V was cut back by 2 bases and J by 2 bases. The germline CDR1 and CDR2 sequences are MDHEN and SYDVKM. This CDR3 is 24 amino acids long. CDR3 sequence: CASSLDLRWTGDIFEGNQAYEQYF. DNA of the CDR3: TGTGCCAGCAGTTTAGATCTGCGCTGGACAGGGGACATTTTTGAAGGGAATCAGGCCTACGAGCAGTACTTC.

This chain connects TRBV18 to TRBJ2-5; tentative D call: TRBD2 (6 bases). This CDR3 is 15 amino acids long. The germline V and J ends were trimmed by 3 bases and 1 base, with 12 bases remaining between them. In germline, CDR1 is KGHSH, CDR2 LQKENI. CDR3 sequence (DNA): TGTGCCAGCTCACCCCTAGAGGGACTCCAAGAGACCCAGTACTTC. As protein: CASSPLEGLQETQYF.

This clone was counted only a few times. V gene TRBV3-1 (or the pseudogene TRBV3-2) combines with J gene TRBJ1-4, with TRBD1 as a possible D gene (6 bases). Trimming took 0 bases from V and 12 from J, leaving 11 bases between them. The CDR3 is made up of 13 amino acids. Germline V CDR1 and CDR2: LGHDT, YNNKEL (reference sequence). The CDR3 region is CASSQDGGAELFF. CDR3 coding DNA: TGTGCCAGCAGCCAAGATGGGGGCGCGGAACTGTTTTTT.

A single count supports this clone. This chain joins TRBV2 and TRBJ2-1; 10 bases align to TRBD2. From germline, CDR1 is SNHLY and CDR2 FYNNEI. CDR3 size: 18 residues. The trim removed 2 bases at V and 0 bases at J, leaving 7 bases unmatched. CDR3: CASSELPSGSFSYNEQFF. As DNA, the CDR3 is TGTGCCAGCAGTGAACTACCTAGCGGGAGCTTCTCCTACAATGAGCAGTTCTTC.

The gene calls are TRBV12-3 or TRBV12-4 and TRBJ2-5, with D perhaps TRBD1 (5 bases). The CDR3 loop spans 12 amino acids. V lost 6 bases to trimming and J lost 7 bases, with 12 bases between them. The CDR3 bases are TGTGCCAGCAGCCACCCCCAGGGGACCCAGTACTTC. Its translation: CASSHPQGTQYF.

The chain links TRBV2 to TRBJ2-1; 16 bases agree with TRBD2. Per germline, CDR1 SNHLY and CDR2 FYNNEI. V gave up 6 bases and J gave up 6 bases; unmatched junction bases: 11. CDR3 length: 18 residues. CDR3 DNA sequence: TGTGCCAGCAGGCCCGGGACTAGCGGGAGGGCCTCGTTCAATGAGCAGTTCTTC. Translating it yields CASRPGTSGRASFNEQFF.

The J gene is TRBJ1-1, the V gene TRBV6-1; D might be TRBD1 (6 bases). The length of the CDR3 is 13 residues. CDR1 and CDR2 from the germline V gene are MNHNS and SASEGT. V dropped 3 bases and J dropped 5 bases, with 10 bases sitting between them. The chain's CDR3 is CASSEYQGTEAFF. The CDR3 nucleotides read TGTGCCAGCAGTGAGTACCAGGGGACTGAAGCTTTCTTT.

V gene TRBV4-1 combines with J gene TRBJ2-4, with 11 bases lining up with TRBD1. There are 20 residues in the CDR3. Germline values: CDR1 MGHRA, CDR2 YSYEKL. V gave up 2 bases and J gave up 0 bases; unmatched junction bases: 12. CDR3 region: CASSQIISKDRGLAKNIQYF. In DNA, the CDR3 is TGCGCCAGCAGCCAAATAATCTCGAAGGACAGGGGGCTAGCCAAAAACATTCAGTACTTC.

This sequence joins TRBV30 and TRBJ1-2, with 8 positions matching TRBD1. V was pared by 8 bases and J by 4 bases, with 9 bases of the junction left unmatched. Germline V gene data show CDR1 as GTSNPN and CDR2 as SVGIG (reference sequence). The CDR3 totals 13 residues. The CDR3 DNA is TGTGCCGGAGCGGCAGGGGGCTTCTATGGCTACACCTTC. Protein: CAGAAGGFYGYTF.

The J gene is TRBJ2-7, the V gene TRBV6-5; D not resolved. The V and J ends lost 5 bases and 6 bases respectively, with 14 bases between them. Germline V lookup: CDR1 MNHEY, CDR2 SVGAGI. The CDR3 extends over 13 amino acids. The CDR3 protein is CASSQSSRREQYF. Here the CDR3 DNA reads TGTGCCAGCAGTCAATCTTCCAGGCGCGAGCAGTACTTC.

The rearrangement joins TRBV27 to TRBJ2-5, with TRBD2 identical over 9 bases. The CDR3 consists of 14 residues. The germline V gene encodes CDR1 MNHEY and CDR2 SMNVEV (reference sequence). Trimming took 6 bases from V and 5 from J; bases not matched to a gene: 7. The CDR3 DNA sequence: TGTGCCAGCAGGGAAAGGACTAGCGCGGAGACCCAGTACTTC. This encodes CASRERTSAETQYF.